The clone carrying this T cell receptor beta chain came up once. Antigen specificity is unknown. This record belongs to a study of T cells in narcolepsy. Study details: Healthy controls were enrolled alongside patients with narcolepsy type 1 or type 2.

The repertoire was sequenced with immunoSEQ multiplex PCR; TCRdb's copy has only in-frame clones and lacks some. The repertoire holds over 25,000 clones, with approximately 87% as singletons. Study-wide results and limits: Autoreactive clonotypes reportedly recurred in blood of same and different patients, not controls. Autoreactive HCRT-specific and TRIB2-specific clonotypes were marked in same-patient CSF-versus-blood CD4+ comparisons.

The CDR3 has 16 residues. Per germline, CDR1 SGHKS and CDR2 YYEKEE (reference sequence). Trimming shortened V by 4 bases and J by 4 bases, and 20 bases separated the two germline ends. The genes are TRBV5-5 and TRBJ1-2; D unclear. Sequencing input: CD45RA- memory CD4+ T cells from PBMCs. The clonotype comes from a human donor with narcolepsy. The CDR3 protein is CASSPRSTSVIYGYTF. CDR3 DNA sequence: TGTGCCAGCAGCCCGCGCTCCACTTCCGTCATCTATGGCTACACCTTC.